The clone carrying this T cell receptor beta chain was observed many times. Its antigen is still unknown. Exclusion of patients followed from uncontrolled infection, other autoimmune disease, pregnancy or lactation. The investigators amplified TCR beta CDR3 regions from RNA transcripts. First-round RT-PCR with HTBI primers amplified the TCR CDR3 region. TCRdb reprocessed the multiplex PCR reads with MiXCR, giving one entry per CDR3 protein. The sample has a few hundred thousand distinct CDR3 sequences; about 43% are singletons. The CDR3 is made up of 15 amino acids. CDR1 and CDR2 from the germline V gene are SGHTA and FQGNSA. Deletions cut 5 bases from V and 0 bases from J, with 13 bases between. The sample originates from a study of T cells in Graves' hyperthyroidism and ophthalmopathy. Findings and limits, study-wide: Model output signaled ophthalmopathy a median approximately 6 months ahead of onset.

Sample: peripheral blood or thyroid tissue (not recorded which). This receptor was obtained from a woman younger than 30 with Graves' hyperthyroidism. The genes are TRBV7-2 and TRBJ1-1; TRBD1 might be the D (5 bases). CDR3 sequence reads: CASSARTGLNTEAFF. The CDR3 DNA sequence: TGTGCCAGCAGCGCCAGAACAGGATTGAACACTGAAGCTTTCTTT.